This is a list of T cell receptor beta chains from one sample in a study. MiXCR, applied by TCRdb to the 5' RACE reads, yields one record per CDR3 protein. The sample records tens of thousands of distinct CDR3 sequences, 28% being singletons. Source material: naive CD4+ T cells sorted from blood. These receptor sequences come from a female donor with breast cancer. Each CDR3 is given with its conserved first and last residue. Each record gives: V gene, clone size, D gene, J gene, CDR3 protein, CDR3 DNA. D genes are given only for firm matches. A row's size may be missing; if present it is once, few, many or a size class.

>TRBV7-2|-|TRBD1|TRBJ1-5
CASSPSGTGNQPQHF
TGTGCCAGCAGCCCTTCAGGGACAGGCAATCAGCCCCAGCATTTT
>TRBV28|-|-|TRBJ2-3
CASSIRATDTQYF
TGTGCCAGCAGTATCAGGGCCACAGATACGCAGTATTTT
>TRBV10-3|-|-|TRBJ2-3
CTISDSRGTDTQYF
TGTACCATCAGTGATAGTAGGGGCACAGATACGCAGTATTTT
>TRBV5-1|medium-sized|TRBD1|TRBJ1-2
CASSSEGTGAGYTF
TGCGCCAGCAGCTCCGAAGGAACAGGGGCCGGCTACACCTTC
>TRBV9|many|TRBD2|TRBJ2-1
CASSVAVAGGTYNEQFF
TGTGCCAGCAGCGTCGCGGTAGCGGGAGGCACCTACAATGAGCAGTTCTTC
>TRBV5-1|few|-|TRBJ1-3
CASSPSGQAGNTIYF
TGCGCCAGCAGCCCTTCCGGACAAGCTGGAAACACCATATATTTT
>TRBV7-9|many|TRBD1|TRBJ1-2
CASSLGQGHYGYTF
TGTGCCAGCAGCCTGGGACAGGGGCACTATGGCTACACCTTC
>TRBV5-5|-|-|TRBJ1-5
CASSVTDYSNQPQHF
TGTGCCAGCAGCGTGACGGATTATAGCAATCAGCCCCAGCATTTT
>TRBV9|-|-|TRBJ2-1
CASSPPAGEQFF
TGTGCCAGCAGCCCCCCGGCCGGTGAGCAGTTCTTC
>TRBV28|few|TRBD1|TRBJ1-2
CASSADRVGGYTF
TGTGCCAGCAGTGCCGACAGGGTAGGCGGCTACACCTTC
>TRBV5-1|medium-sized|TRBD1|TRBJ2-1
CASSFSGTDINEQFF
TGCGCCAGCAGCTTTTCCGGGACAGACATCAATGAGCAGTTCTTC
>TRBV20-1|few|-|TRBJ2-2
CSARDRLTGETGELFF
TGCAGTGCTAGAGATAGGTTAACGGGAGAGACCGGGGAGCTGTTTTTT
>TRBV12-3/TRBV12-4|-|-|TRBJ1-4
CASSGVGGEKLFF
TGTGCCAGCAGTGGTGTCGGAGGTGAAAAACTGTTTTTT
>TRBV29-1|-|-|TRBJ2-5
CGVAEGAGKRQYF
TGCGGCGTCGCCGAGGGGGCGGGGAAACGACAGTACTTC
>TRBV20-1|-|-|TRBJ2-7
CSAVTDSYEQYF
TGCAGTGCTGTGACAGATTCCTACGAGCAGTACTTC
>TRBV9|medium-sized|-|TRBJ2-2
CASSPTTNTGELFF
TGTGCCAGCAGCCCTACCACGAACACCGGGGAGCTGTTTTTT
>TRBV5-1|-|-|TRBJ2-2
CASSFQQGSTGELFF
TGCGCCAGCAGCTTTCAACAGGGATCGACCGGGGAGCTGTTTTTT
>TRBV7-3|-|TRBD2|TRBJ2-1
CASSSGTREQFF
TGTGCCAGCAGCTCCGGGACTAGGGAACAGTTCTTC
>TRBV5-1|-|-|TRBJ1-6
CASSLDTGNNSPLHF
TGCGCCAGCAGCTTGGATACAGGGAATAATTCACCCCTCCACTTT
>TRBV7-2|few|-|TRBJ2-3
CASSQSTDTQYF
TGTGCCAGCAGCCAATCCACAGATACGCAGTATTTT
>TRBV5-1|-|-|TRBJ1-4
CASSWTENEKLFF
TGCGCCAGCAGCTGGACGGAGAATGAAAAACTGTTTTTT
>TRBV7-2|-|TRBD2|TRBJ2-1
CASSRSGGQGNEQFF
TGTGCCAGCAGCCGCTCGGGGGGGCAGGGGAATGAGCAGTTCTTC
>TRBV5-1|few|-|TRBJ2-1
CASSLGARGPYYNEQFF
TGCGCCAGCAGCTTGGGGGCTAGGGGACCCTACTACAATGAGCAGTTCTTC
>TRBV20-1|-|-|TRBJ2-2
CSARDYRSNTGELFF
TGCAGTGCTAGAGATTACAGGTCAAACACCGGGGAGCTGTTTTTT
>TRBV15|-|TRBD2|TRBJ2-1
CATSRGRLAGVSSAYNEQFF
TGTGCCACCAGCAGAGGGAGGCTAGCGGGGGTGTCCTCGGCATACAATGAGCAGTTCTTC
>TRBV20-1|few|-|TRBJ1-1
CSVITAVTEAFF
TGCAGTGTCATTACAGCAGTCACTGAAGCTTTCTTT
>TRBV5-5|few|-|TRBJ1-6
CASSLEGPGALHF
TGTGCCAGCAGCTTGGAGGGTCCCGGGGCCCTCCACTTT
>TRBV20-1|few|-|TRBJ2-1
CSARLWDEQFF
TGCAGTGCCCGGCTATGGGATGAGCAGTTCTTC
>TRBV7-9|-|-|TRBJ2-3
CASSLSGVATDTQYF
TGTGCCAGCAGCTTATCCGGGGTAGCCACAGATACGCAGTATTTT
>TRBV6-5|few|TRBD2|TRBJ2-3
CASIGRGVGTDTQYF
TGTGCCAGCATCGGACGGGGGGTTGGCACAGATACGCAGTATTTT
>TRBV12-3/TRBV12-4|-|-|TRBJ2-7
CASSQSYEQYF
TGTGCCAGCAGCCAAAGCTACGAGCAGTACTTC
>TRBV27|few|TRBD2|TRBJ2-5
CASSLWGTSGRPPETQYF
TGTGCCAGCAGTTTATGGGGGACTAGCGGGAGGCCCCCAGAGACCCAGTACTTC
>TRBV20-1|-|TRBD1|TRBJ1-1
CSAEWTGITEAFF
TGCAGTGCTGAATGGACAGGGATCACTGAAGCTTTCTTT
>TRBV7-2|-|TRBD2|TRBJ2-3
CASSFQLASGTQYF
TGTGCCAGCAGCTTCCAACTAGCGTCAGGCACGCAGTATTTT
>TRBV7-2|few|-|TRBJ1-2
CASSLGQGIGYTF
TGTGCCAGCAGCTTAGGGCAGGGGATAGGCTACACCTTC
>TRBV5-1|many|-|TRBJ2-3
CASSPGLSEADTQYF
TGCGCCAGCAGCCCCGGACTGTCCGAGGCAGATACGCAGTATTTT
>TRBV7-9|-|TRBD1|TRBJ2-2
CASSFPGQLNTGELFF
TGTGCCAGCAGCTTTCCGGGACAGTTAAACACCGGGGAGCTGTTTTTT
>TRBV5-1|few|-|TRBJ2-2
CASSLERSGTGELFF
TGCGCCAGCAGCTTGGAAAGGTCGGGGACCGGGGAGCTGTTTTTT
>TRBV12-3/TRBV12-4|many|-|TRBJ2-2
CASSWGQGKGGELFF
TGTGCCAGCAGTTGGGGACAAGGGAAGGGCGGGGAGCTGTTTTTT
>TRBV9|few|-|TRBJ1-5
CASDSGGGQPQHF
TGTGCCAGCGACTCGGGAGGCGGTCAGCCCCAGCATTTT
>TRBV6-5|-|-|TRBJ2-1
CASSYSGVSEQFF
TGTGCCAGCAGTTACTCTGGAGTAAGCGAACAGTTCTTC
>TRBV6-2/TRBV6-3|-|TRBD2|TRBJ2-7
CASSYGTSSYEQYF
TGTGCCAGCAGTTACGGGACTAGCTCCTACGAGCAGTACTTC
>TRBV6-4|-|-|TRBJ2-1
CASSGPAGSYNEQFF
TGTGCCAGCAGTGGACCAGCGGGCTCCTACAATGAGCAGTTCTTC
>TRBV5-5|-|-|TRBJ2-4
CASSFARNIQYF
TGTGCCAGCAGCTTCGCCAGAAACATTCAGTACTTC
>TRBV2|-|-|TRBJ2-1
CASSDSNGDNERFF
TGTGCCAGCAGTGACTCTAACGGAGACAATGAGCGGTTCTTC
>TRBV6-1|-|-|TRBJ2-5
CASSVRQETQYF
TGTGCCAGCAGTGTGAGACAAGAGACCCAGTACTTC
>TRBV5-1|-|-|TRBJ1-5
CASSEGFGQPQHF
TGCGCCAGCAGCGAGGGGTTTGGTCAGCCCCAGCATTTT
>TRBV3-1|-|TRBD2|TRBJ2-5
CASSQGGSGRRETQYF
TGTGCCAGCAGCCAAGGGGGTAGCGGGAGGAGAGAGACCCAGTACTTC
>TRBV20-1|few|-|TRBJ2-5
CSARDPGIQETQYF
TGCAGTGCTAGAGATCCGGGAATCCAAGAGACCCAGTACTTC